Listed below are T cell receptor beta chains from one sample, sequenced in a study of control samples from healthy donors and cancer patients. The protocol was immunoSEQ multiplex PCR, while the TCRdb copy is restricted to in-frame clones and leaves out a portion. The sample shows 350,000 to 450,000 clones, over 75% of them seen only once. Sequences were obtained from PBMCs. The source is a man in his forties with head and neck cancer. The conserved cysteine and the conserved F or W are not part of the CDR3 here. Fields, in order: V gene, J gene, D gene, CDR3 protein. A D gene is named only where the DNA matches it firmly.

>TRBV27|TRBJ2-1|NA
ASSRGLYNEQF
>TRBV14|TRBJ2-7|NA
ASSQLSYEQY
>TRBV6-4|TRBJ2-2|TRBD2
ASRGETSAAGELF
>TRBV27|TRBJ2-2|NA
ASSFALGTGELF
>TRBV3-1/TRBV3-2|TRBJ1-3|TRBD1
ASSPSDRGAGNTIY
>TRBV7-2|TRBJ2-1|NA
ASSLEGRGPYNEQF
>TRBV27|TRBJ1-5|NA
ASRRMYRVEDQPQH
>TRBV9|TRBJ1-3|NA
ASSVAGNTIY
>TRBV4-3|TRBJ1-6|NA
ASSQGRDKRSPLH
>TRBV28|TRBJ1-4|NA
ASSLAAGSNEKLF
>TRBV5-6|TRBJ1-2|NA
ASSLGRIYGYT
>TRBV7-2|TRBJ1-5|NA
ASSLDSNQPQH
>TRBV27|TRBJ2-7|NA
ASSPTGSEQY
>TRBV5-1|TRBJ2-3|NA
ASSPTGWTDTQY
>TRBV6-2/TRBV6-3|TRBJ1-2|NA
ASSFSTGGGYGYT
>TRBV19|TRBJ1-2|NA
ASSMVGGDYGYT
>TRBV30|TRBJ2-3|TRBD2
AWSGSGGWARGTDTQY
>TRBV7-3|TRBJ2-2|NA
ASSLIGPLNTGELF